The clone carrying this T cell receptor beta chain was counted at least ten times. One junction end does not reproduce the germline sequence, and a read error may be involved. In germline, CDR1 is SGHTA, CDR2 FQGNSA. The CDR3 is made up of 13 amino acids. The sample comes from a study of blood T cells in healthy people across ages. Primed by a sample-barcoded 5' primer and a J-beta primer mix, a second PCR proceeded for 7 to 11 cycles. Every molecule of cDNA carried a tag from a template-switch adaptor with 12 random nucleotides. TCRdb fed the 5' RACE reads into MiXCR, producing one record per CDR3 protein. In the table there are hundreds of thousands of distinct CDR3 sequences, roughly a quarter of which are singletons. This same sample was also part of a study on T cells of mothers and their children. That source reports: Donation was provided by three healthy Caucasian mothers along with their six children. Every mother supplied over 9 million TCR beta CDR3 reads and every child 2.5 million to 3.5 million.

Sequencing was performed on blood. The genes are TRBV7-2 and TRBJ2-1; D possibly corresponds to TRBD2 (6 bases). The receptor was isolated from a boy younger than 10 in good health. The chain's CDR3 is CASSSHRDSNAVF. The CDR3 coding sequence is TGTGCCAGCAGCTCTCACCGGGACTCAAACGCGGTCTTC.